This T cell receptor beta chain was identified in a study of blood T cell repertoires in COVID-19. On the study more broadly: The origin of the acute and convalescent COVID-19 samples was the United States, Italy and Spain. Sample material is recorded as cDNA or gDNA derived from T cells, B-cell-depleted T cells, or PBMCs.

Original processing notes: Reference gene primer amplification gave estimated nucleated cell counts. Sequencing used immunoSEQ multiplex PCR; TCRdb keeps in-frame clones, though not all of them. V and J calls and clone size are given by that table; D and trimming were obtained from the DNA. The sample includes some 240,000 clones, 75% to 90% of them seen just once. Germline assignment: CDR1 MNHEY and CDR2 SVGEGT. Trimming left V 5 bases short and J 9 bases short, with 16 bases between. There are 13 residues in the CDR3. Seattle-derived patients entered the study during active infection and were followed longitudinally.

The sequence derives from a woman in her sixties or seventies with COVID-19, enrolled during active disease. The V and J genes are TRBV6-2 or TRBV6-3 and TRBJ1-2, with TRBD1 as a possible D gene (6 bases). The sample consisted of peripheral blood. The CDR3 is CASSPTGGRSYTF. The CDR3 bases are TGTGCCAGCAGTCCGACAGGAGGTAGAAGCTACACCTTC.